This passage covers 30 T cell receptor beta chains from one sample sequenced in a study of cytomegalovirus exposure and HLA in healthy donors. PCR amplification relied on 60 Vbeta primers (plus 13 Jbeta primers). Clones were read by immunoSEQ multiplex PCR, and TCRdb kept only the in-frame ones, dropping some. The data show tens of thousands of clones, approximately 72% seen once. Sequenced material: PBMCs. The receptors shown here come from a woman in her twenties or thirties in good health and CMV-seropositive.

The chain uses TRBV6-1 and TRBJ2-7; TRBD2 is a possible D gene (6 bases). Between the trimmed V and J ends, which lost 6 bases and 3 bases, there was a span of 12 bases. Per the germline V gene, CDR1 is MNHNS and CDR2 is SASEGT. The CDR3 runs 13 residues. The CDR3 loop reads CASSPGLIYEQYF. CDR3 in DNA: TGTGCCAGCAGCCCGGGACTCATCTACGAGCAGTACTTC.

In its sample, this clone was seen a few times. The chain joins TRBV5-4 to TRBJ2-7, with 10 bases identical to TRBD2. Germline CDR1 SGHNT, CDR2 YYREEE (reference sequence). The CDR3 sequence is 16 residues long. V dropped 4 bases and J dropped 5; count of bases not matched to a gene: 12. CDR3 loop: CASSANAAGGLDEQYF. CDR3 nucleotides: TGTGCCAGCAGCGCCAACGCAGCGGGAGGGCTCGACGAGCAGTACTTC.

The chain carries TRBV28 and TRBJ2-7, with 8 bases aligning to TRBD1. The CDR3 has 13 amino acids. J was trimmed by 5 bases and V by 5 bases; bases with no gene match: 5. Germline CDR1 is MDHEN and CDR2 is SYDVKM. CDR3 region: CASSKQGVNEQYF. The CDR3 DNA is TGTGCCAGCAGTAAACAGGGGGTGAACGAGCAGTACTTC.

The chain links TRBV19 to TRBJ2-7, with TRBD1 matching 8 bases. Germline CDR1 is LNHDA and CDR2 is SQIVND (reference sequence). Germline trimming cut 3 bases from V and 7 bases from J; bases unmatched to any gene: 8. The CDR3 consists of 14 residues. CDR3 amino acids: CASSIRGQVAEQYF. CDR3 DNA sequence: TGTGCCAGTAGTATCCGGGGACAGGTTGCAGAGCAGTACTTC.

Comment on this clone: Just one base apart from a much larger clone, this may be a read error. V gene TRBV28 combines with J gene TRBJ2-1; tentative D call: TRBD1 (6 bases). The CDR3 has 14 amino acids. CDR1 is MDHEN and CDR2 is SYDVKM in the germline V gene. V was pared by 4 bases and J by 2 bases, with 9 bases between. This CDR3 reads CASSSGTPYNEQFF. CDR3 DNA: TGTGCCAGCAGTTCCGGGACACCCTACAATGAGCAGTTCTTC.

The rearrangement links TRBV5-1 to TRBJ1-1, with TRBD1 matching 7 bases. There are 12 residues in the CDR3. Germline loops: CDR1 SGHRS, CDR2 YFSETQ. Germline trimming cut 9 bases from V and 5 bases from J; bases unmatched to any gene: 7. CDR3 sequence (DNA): TGCGCCACCTACAGGGGCGGGACTGAAGCTTTCTTT. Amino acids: CATYRGGTEAFF.

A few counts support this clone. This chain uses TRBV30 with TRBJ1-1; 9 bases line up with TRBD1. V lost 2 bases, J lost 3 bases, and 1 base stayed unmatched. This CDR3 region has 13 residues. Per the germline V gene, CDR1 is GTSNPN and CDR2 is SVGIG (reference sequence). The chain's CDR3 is CAWSRTGDTEAFF. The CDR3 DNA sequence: TGTGCCTGGAGTCGGACAGGGGACACTGAAGCTTTCTTT.

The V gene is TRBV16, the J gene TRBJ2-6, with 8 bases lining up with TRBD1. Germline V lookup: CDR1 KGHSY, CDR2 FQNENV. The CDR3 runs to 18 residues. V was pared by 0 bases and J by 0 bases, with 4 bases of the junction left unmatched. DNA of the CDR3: TGTGCCAGCAGCCAATCCGCAGGGGGCCCCTCTGGGGCCAACGTCCTGACTTTC. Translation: CASSQSAGGPSGANVLTF.

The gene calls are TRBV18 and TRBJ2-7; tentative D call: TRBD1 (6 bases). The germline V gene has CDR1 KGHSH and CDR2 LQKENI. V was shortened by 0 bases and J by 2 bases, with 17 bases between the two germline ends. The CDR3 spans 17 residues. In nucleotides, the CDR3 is TGTGCCAGCTCACCACCGGGTCACACAGGGAGCCCCTACGAGCAGTACTTC. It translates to CASSPPGHTGSPYEQYF.

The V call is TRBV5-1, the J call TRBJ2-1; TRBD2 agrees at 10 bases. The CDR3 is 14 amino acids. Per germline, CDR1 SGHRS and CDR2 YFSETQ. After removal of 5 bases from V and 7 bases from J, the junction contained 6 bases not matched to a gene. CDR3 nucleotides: TGCGCCAGCAGTTATAATAGCGGGAGGAATGAGCAGTTCTTC. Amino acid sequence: CASSYNSGRNEQFF.

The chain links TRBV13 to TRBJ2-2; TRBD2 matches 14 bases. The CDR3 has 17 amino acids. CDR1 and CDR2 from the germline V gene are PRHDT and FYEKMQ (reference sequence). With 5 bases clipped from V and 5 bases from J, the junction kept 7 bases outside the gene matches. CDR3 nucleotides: TGTGCCAGCAGCCTGGGGACTAGCGGGAGTGGGACCGGGGAGCTGTTTTTT. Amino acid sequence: CASSLGTSGSGTGELFF.

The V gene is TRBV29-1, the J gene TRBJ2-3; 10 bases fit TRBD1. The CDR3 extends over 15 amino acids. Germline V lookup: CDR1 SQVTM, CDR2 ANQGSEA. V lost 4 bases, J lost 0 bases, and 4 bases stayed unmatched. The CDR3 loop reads CSVVGTGDSTDTQYF. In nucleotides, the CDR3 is TGCAGCGTTGTAGGGACAGGGGATAGCACAGATACGCAGTATTTT.

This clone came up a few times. CDR3 protein: CASSADRGFSQPQHF. The CDR3, as DNA: TGTGCCAGCAGTGCGGACAGGGGGTTCTCTCAGCCCCAGCATTTT. The chain couples TRBV6-1 to TRBJ1-5, with TRBD1 identical over 10 bases. The junction had 6 bases not matched to a gene; V was cut back by 4 bases and J by 6 bases. The CDR3 has 15 amino acids. Germline lookup yields CDR1 MNHNS and CDR2 SASEGT.

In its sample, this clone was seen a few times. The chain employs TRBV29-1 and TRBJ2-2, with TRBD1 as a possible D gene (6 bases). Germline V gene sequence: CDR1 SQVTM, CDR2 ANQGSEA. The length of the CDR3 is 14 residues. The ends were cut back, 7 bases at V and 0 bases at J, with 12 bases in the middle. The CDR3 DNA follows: TGCAGCGCCCACAGGGACGCGAACACCGGGGAGCTGTTTTTT. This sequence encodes CSAHRDANTGELFF.

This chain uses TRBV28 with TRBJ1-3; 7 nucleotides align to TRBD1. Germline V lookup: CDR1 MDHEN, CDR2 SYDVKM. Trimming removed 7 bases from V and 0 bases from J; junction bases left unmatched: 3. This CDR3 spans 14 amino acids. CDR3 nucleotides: TGTGCCAGCACAGGGGGGATCTCTGGAAACACCATATATTTT. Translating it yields CASTGGISGNTIYF.

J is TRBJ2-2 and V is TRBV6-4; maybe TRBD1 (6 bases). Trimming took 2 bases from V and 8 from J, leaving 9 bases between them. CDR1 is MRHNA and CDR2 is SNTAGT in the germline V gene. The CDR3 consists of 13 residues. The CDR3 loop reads CASSDQGMGELFF. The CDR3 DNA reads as TGTGCCAGCAGTGACCAGGGGATGGGGGAGCTGTTTTTT.

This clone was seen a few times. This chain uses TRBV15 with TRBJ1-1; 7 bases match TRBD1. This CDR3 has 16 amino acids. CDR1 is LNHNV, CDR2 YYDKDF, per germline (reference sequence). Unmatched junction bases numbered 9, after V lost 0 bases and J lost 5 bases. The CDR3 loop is CATSRDRRGRMTEAFF. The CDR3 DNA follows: TGTGCCACCAGCAGAGATAGGAGGGGGCGCATGACTGAAGCTTTCTTT.

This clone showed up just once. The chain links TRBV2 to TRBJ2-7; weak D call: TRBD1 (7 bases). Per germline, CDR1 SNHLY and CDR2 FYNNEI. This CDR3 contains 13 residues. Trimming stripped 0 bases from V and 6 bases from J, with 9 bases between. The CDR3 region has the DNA TGTGCCAGCAGTGAAGCGCAGGGGGGCGAGCAGTACTTC. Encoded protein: CASSEAQGGEQYF.

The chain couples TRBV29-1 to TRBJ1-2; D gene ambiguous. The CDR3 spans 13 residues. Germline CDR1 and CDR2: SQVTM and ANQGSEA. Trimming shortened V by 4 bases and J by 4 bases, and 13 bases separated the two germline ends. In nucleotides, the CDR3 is TGCAGCGTTGTCCGGGATACGGCCTATGGCTACACCTTC. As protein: CSVVRDTAYGYTF.

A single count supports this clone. The chain's CDR3 is CASSAGTGTGYGYTF. CDR3 sequence (DNA): TGTGCCAGCAGCGCCGGGACAGGGACAGGCTATGGCTACACCTTC. The chain carries TRBV7-9 and TRBJ1-2, with TRBD1 identical over 9 bases. The CDR3 consists of 15 residues. Germline values: CDR1 SEHNR, CDR2 FQNEAQ (reference sequence). The J segment lost 4 bases and the V segment lost 5 bases, leaving 8 bases of the junction unmatched.

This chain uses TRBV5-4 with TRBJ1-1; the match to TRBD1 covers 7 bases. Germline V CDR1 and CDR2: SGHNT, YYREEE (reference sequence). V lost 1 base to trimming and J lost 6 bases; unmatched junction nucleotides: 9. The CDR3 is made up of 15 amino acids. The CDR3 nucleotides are TGTGCCAGCAGCTTGAGGGCACAGGGGATATCTGAAGCTTTCTTT. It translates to CASSLRAQGISEAFF.

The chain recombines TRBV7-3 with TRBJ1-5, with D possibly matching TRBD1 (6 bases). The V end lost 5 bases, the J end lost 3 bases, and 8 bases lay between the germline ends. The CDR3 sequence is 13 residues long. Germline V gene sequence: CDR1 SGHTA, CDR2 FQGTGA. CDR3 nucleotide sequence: TGTGCCAGCAGCCCAGGGGTCAATCAGCCCCAGCATTTT. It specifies CASSPGVNQPQHF.

This CDR3 is CAINVGLDSYEQYF. Here the CDR3 DNA reads TGTGCCATCAATGTGGGACTAGACTCCTACGAGCAGTACTTC. The chain employs TRBV10-3 and TRBJ2-7, with 8 bases lining up with TRBD2. J was trimmed by 0 bases and V by 7 bases; bases with no gene match: 5. CDR1 is ENHRY and CDR2 is SYGVKD in the germline V gene. The CDR3 sequence is 14 residues long.

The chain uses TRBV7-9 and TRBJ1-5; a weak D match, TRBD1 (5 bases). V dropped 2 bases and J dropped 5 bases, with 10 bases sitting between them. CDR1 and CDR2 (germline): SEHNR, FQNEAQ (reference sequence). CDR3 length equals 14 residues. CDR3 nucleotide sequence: TGTGCCAGCAGCTTAATAGGGGTCCATCAGCCCCAGCATTTT. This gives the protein CASSLIGVHQPQHF.

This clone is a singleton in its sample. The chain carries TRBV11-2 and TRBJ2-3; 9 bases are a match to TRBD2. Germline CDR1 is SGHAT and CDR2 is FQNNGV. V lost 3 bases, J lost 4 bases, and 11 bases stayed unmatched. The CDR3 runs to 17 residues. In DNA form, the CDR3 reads TGTGCCAGCAGCTTCATGCGAGCGGGAGGTTTCGCAGATACGCAGTATTTT. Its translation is CASSFMRAGGFADTQYF. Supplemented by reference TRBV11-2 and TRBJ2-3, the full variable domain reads EAGVAQSPRYKIIEKRQSVAFWCNPISGHATLYWYQQILGQGPKLLIQFQNNGVVDDSQLPKDRFSAERLKGVDSTLKIQPAKLEDSAVYLCASSFMRAGGFADTQYFGPGTRLTVL.

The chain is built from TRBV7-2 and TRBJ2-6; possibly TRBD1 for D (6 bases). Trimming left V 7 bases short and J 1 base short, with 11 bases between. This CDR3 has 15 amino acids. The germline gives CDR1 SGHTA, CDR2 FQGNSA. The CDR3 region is CASTRQVSGANVLTF. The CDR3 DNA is TGTGCCAGCACCAGACAGGTGTCTGGGGCCAACGTCCTGACTTTC.

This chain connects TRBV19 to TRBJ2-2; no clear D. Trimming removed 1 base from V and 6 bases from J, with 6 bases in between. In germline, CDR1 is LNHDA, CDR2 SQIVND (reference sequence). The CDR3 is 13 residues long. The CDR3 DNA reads TGTGCCAGTAGTATAGGGCTAGCCGGGGAGCTGTTTTTT. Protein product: CASSIGLAGELFF.

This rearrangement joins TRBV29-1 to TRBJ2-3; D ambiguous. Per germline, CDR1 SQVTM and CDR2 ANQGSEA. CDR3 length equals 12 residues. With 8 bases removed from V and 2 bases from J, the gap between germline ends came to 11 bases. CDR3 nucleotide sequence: TGCAGCTCAACACCCCTCACAGATACGCAGTATTTT. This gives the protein CSSTPLTDTQYF.

CDR3 loop: CASSLVSGGGEQFF. The DNA for the CDR3 is TGTGCCAGCAGCTTGGTGTCGGGCGGGGGGGAGCAGTTCTTC. The rearrangement links TRBV5-6 to TRBJ2-1; 8 nucleotides match TRBD2. The CDR3 extends over 14 amino acids. Germline assignment: CDR1 SGHDT and CDR2 YYEEEE. The J segment lost 10 bases and the V segment lost 0 bases, leaving 6 bases of the junction unmatched.

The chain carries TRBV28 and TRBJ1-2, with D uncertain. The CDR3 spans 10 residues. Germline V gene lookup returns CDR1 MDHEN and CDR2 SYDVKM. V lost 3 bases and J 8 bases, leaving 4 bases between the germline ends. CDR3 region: CASSFQGYTF. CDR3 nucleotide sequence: TGTGCCAGCAGTTTCCAAGGCTACACCTTC.